These 16 T cell receptor beta chains were sequenced from one sample in a study of shared clonotypes between healthy human individuals. Assay: immunoSEQ multiplex PCR; the TCRdb copy retains only in-frame clones and omits some. The profile shows some 1,100,000 clones, 78% of them singletons. The sequencing input was memory CD4+ T cells from PBMCs. Subset of the sample: CD45RA-negative fraction. The receptors come from a man aged 18 to 35 in good health. Some clones in this sample may be carry-over from other donors' samples.

The genes are TRBV6-1 and TRBJ1-5; D gene uncertain. CDR1 is MNHNS and CDR2 is SASEGT in the germline V gene. Between the trimmed V and J ends, which lost 3 bases and 7 bases, there was a span of 10 bases. The length of the CDR3 is 13 residues. This CDR3 reads CASSETTFQPQHF. The CDR3 DNA reads as TGTGCCAGCAGTGAGACAACGTTCCAGCCCCAGCATTTT.

On this clone: This specimen includes other DNA sequences encoding the same CDR3. J is TRBJ1-2 and V is TRBV28, with 8 bases identical to TRBD1. J was trimmed by 0 bases and V by 5 bases; bases with no gene match: 5. The CDR3 is 15 amino acids. In germline, CDR1 is MDHEN, CDR2 SYDVKM. CDR3 DNA: TGTGCCAGCAGTCTCCGGACAGGGACTAACTATGGCTACACCTTC. Its protein is CASSLRTGTNYGYTF.

The rearrangement links TRBV4-1 to TRBJ2-3; D not certain. V lost 4 bases and J lost 2, with 16 bases in between. The CDR3 consists of 16 residues. Germline V gives CDR1 MGHRA, CDR2 YSYEKL. CDR3 sequence: CASSLMSALHTDTQYF. CDR3 DNA sequence: TGCGCCAGCAGCCTCATGAGCGCATTACACACAGATACGCAGTATTTT.

This chain links TRBV9 with TRBJ1-5; 11 nucleotides agree with TRBD1. Looked up from germline, CDR1 is SGDLS and CDR2 is YYNGEE. V lost 3 bases and J lost 6; bases outside the gene matches: 5. This CDR3 is built from 15 residues. CDR3 DNA: TGTGCCAGCAGCGCCGGGACAGGGGGTGGTCAGCCCCAGCATTTT. This gives the protein CASSAGTGGGQPQHF.

This chain connects TRBV30 to TRBJ2-7; the match to TRBD1 covers 9 bases. The trim removed 3 bases at V and 2 bases at J, leaving 8 bases unmatched. The V gene's germline CDR1 is GTSNPN and CDR2 SVGIG (reference sequence). The CDR3 runs to 15 residues. The CDR3 DNA reads as TGTGCCTGGAGACTAGGGACAGGGAGAACCTACGAGCAGTACTTC. It encodes CAWRLGTGRTYEQYF.

The chain links TRBV7-9 to TRBJ1-5; 8 bases are shared with TRBD1. There are 16 residues in the CDR3. CDR1 is SEHNR and CDR2 is FQNEAQ in the germline V gene (reference sequence). The ends lost 5 bases at V and 0 bases at J; junction bases unmatched: 6. The CDR3 DNA sequence: TGTGCCAGCAGCCCAAAGACAGGGGATAGCAATCAGCCCCAGCATTTT. Protein sequence: CASSPKTGDSNQPQHF.

In the case of this clone: This clone may be a read error of a much larger clone one base away. This chain links TRBV7-9 with TRBJ1-2; TRBD1 matches 7 bases. V shed 3 bases and J 0 bases; nucleotides not matched to a gene: 1. The CDR3 extends over 14 amino acids. Germline V gives CDR1 SEHNR, CDR2 FQNEAQ (reference sequence). CDR3 DNA: TGTGCCAGCAGCTTGACAGGGTCTAACTATGGCTACACCTTC. This gives the protein CASSLTGSNYGYTF.

The chain uses TRBV13 and TRBJ2-1, with D tentatively TRBD1 or TRBD2 (5 bases each). This CDR3 region has 11 residues. V was shortened by 1 base and J by 12 bases, with 7 bases between the two germline ends. The germline CDR1 and CDR2 sequences are PRHDT and FYEKMQ (reference sequence). CDR3 nucleotide sequence: TGTGCCAGCAGCTTAGATGGGGGGCAGTTCTTC. Its protein is CASSLDGGQFF. The full variable domain, its missing parts supplied by reference TRBV13 and TRBJ2-1, is AAGVIQSPRHLIKEKRETATLKCYPIPRHDTVYWYQQGPGQDPQFLISFYEKMQSDKGSIPDRFSAQQFSDYHSELNMSSLELGDSALYFCASSLDGGQFFGPGTRLTVL.

The genes are TRBV11-3 and TRBJ2-7; 8 nucleotides match TRBD1. The ends lost 5 bases at V and 4 bases at J; junction bases unmatched: 10. This CDR3 is 15 amino acids long. Germline loops: CDR1 SGHNT, CDR2 YENEEA. The CDR3, as DNA: TGTGCCAGCAGCCCCTCCCCGGACAGGGCTTACGAGCAGTACTTC. This gives the protein CASSPSPDRAYEQYF.

This clone was seen a few times. This sample includes further DNA sequences coding for the same CDR3. The chain combines TRBV5-1 with TRBJ2-7, with TRBD2 matching 11 bases. The CDR3 runs to 14 residues. The V and J ends lost 1 base and 7 bases, in that order; junction bases with no gene match: 4. Germline V lookup: CDR1 SGHRS, CDR2 YFSETQ. The CDR3 spells CASSLTSGSREQYF. For the CDR3, the DNA is TGCGCCAGCAGCTTGACTAGCGGGAGCCGAGAGCAGTACTTC.

V usage is TRBV2 and J usage is TRBJ1-1, with D possibly matching TRBD1 (5 bases). This CDR3 has 13 residues. Germline CDR1 SNHLY, CDR2 FYNNEI. The germline V and J ends were trimmed by 6 bases and 1 base, with 9 bases remaining between them. In DNA form, the CDR3 reads TGTGCCAGCAGCAACAGGAAGAACACTGAAGCTTTCTTT. This codes for CASSNRKNTEAFF. Combining the CDR3 with reference TRBV2 and TRBJ1-1 gives the whole variable domain EPEVTQTPSHQVTQMGQEVILRCVPISNHLYFYWYRQILGQKVEFLVSFYNNEISEKSEIFDDQFSVERPDGSNFTLKIRSTKLEDSAMYFCASSNRKNTEAFFGQGTRLTVV.

This clone was found a few times. The chain couples TRBV5-4 to TRBJ1-4; D ambiguous. CDR3 length: 11 amino acids. V gave up 0 bases and J gave up 8 bases, with 2 bases separating them. CDR1 SGHNT and CDR2 YYREEE come from the germline V gene (reference sequence). In nucleotides, the CDR3 is TGTGCCAGCAGCTTGGGGGAAAAACTGTTTTTT. It codes for CASSLGEKLFF.

The chain employs TRBV28 and TRBJ1-5; no reliable D call. V was cut by 10 bases and J by 2 bases, with 12 bases left in between. Per germline, CDR1 MDHEN and CDR2 SYDVKM. This CDR3 region has 13 residues. The CDR3 region is CATHWPGNQPQHF. The CDR3, as DNA: TGTGCCACCCATTGGCCCGGCAATCAGCCCCAGCATTTT.

J is TRBJ1-1 and V is TRBV23-1; D is unclear. TRBV23-1 carries the ORF label, with uncertain function. CDR3 size: 12 residues. Trimming stripped 8 bases from V and 4 bases from J, with 11 bases between. The CDR3 sequence is CASWSLGTEAFF. In DNA, the CDR3 is TGCGCCAGCTGGTCCCTCGGCACTGAAGCTTTCTTT.

The chain combines TRBV6-1 with TRBJ2-1; perhaps TRBD2 as D (5 bases). Per the germline V gene, CDR1 is MNHNS and CDR2 is SASEGT. The CDR3 spans 14 residues. The V end lost 4 bases, the J end lost 7 bases, and 14 bases lay between the germline ends. CDR3 nucleotide sequence: TGTGCCAGCAGTGGCTGGCTAGCCCAGAATGAGCAGTTCTTC. Its protein product is CASSGWLAQNEQFF.

This clone has just one count. The chain carries TRBV10-3 and TRBJ2-4, with D hard to call. CDR1 ENHRY and CDR2 SYGVKD come from the germline V gene. The CDR3 is 13 amino acids. Trimming left V 0 bases short and J 9 bases short, with 9 bases between. CDR3 coding DNA: TGTGCCATCAGTGAGTCCGCCCCCGGCATTCAGTACTTC. Translated: CAISESAPGIQYF.